This T cell receptor (beta chain) was obtained from a study of shared clonotypes between healthy human individuals (dated by TCRdb to the early 2020s). Regarding the study in general: Three men and two women, aged 18 to 49 years, made up the cohort. For each donor, CD4 naive and CD4 memory were each run on three plates, CD8 naive on two plates, and CD8 memory on one plate. Each donor's leukapheresis produced roughly between about 0.9 and 9.5 billion PBMCs. To estimate repertoire size and how much clonotype sharing occurs between individuals, the study deeply sequenced the blood TCR repertoires of roughly 5 healthy adults. Different laboratories and diverse techniques were used to prepare libraries and sequence TCR repertoires, to increase sequencing depth and limit assay-specific biases.

Ends trimmed: V by 10 bases, J by 2 bases; bases unmatched to a gene: 12. The CDR3 numbers 15 residues from cysteine through phenylalanine. The sequence is cut down to CDR3 DNA, 45 bases in frame from base 1. CDR1 and CDR2 are read off the germline V gene as MRHNA and SNTAGT. Healthy HIV-negative adults with no recently reported acute infections or vaccinations were included as donors. Every donor was a Caucasian adult residing in Nashville, Tennessee, USA. CD4+ T cells were enriched through magnetic negative selection, after which naive cells were positively selected on CD45RA and the remaining negative fraction served as the memory subset. Blood was obtained by leukapheresis, after which PBMCs were separated by Ficoll-Histopaque density gradient centrifugation and cryopreserved in liquid nitrogen vapor phase. Analytical flow cytometry was used to check the purity and quantity of every magnetically sorted T cell population. From each sorted fraction, genomic DNA was isolated and quantified by UV absorbance on a Nanodrop 2000c.

Using the deep immunoSEQ assay, multiplex PCR amplified TCR CDR3 regions from genomic DNA. Extracted genomic DNA from each cell subset was distributed evenly across all wells of several immunoSEQ 96-well plates, and each plate was treated as a replicate. Each replicate PCR for sorted subsets received roughly 0.2 ug genomic DNA, equal to about 30,000 T cell genomes. The purified libraries were quantified using a Qubit 3.0 fluorometer, sized with a Bioanalyzer 2100, and then quantified again using the KAPA Library Quantification kit. Every immunoSEQ 96-well plate was sequenced on a dedicated single-read 150-cycle Illumina NextSeq 550 flow cell. As for the authors' bioinformatics: The immunoSEQ output contained only junctional sequences without quality scores, so filtering could not match that applied to full-length reads. Sequences were annotated with PyIR, a Python wrapper for IgBLAST v1.9, and V/J genes and CDR3 were assigned using IMGT germline references. Reads with weak V/J assignments (E-value above 1e-6), missing CDR3, stop codons, out-of-frame junctions, or ambiguous translated residues were removed. A V3J clonotype was defined by an identical inferred V gene, J gene, and CDR3 amino acid sequence. Percentage overlap between repertoires was calculated by dividing the number of shared unique clonotypes by the size of the smaller repertoire. Repertoire richness was assessed with RTK rarefaction, the Chao1 estimator, and Recon v2.1 estimates of unobserved clonotypes. OLGA was used to compute generation probabilities for all TCRbeta clonotypes that the gDNA method yielded from four donors. TCRdb provides this immuneACCESS table in a form limited to in-frame rearrangements. Some clones are lacking; in checked studies, under half of them reflect an unresolved V gene, and why the rest are absent is not known. V and J calls and clone size are given by that table; D and trimming were obtained from the DNA. This sample gives more than 1,200,000 clones in total; around 98.5% of them show up just once. The top ten constitute roughly 0.35% of the sample.

A remark on this clone: Its binding antigen is unknown. The record has no base qualities; no much larger clone is one base away.

General findings and caveats noted by the study authors: Pairwise subsampling indicated that sequencing depth was expected to affect the degree of clonotype sharing among donors. About 4.5% of naive CD4, 3.5% of naive CD8, approximately 2% of memory CD4, and approximately 0.4% of memory CD8 clonotypes were shared across several donors. Sampling was restricted to blood, and TCR repertoires in tissue are likely to differ from TCR repertoires in blood. Naive subsets generally had larger estimated clonotype richness than memory subsets did. Because the study included only a small number of donors, the genetic and exposure-history diversity represented was limited. Rarefaction of sorted-subset datasets indicated incomplete sequencing despite the large sequencing depth. Clonotypes shared by all four sorted-subset donors showed higher generation probabilities than non-shared clonotypes.

Sequenced material: naive CD4+ T cells sorted from blood. What the cell subset or site label conveys for this sample: CD45RA+ positively selected. The receptor comes from a man younger than 40 in good health. The chain employs TRBV6-4 and TRBJ2-7, with 9 junctional bases fitting TRBD2. The sequence in DNA is TGTGCCAACCGAAGCAGCGGGAGGCTCACCTACGAGCAGTACTTC. It is translated as CANRSSGRLTYEQYF.